This is a list of T cell receptor beta chains from one sample in a study of blood T cell repertoires in COVID-19. Profiling relied on immunoSEQ multiplex PCR, and the TCRdb table lists in-frame clones only, not all of them. This table has some 220,000 clones, 70% to 90% appearing once. The sequenced material came from peripheral blood. The source is a woman between 65 and 79 years old with COVID-19, enrolled during active disease. Each CDR3 is given with its conserved first and last residue. D genes are given only for firm matches. Size values are once, few and many counts, or a class for expanded clones, and some rows have none.

D: NA; size: NA; V: TRBV9; J: TRBJ1-5; CDR3: CASSVGQEEQPQHF; DNA: TGTGCCAGCAGCGTAGGGCAGGAGGAACAGCCCCAGCATTTT
D: NA; size: NA; V: TRBV19; J: TRBJ1-2; CDR3: CASSIAGAVSYGYTF; DNA: TGTGCCAGTAGTATAGCTGGGGCCGTTTCCTATGGCTACACCTTC
D: NA; size: once; V: TRBV5-4; J: TRBJ1-1; CDR3: CASSAGGITLWNTEAFF; DNA: TGTGCCAGCAGCGCGGGGGGGATCACTTTATGGAACACTGAAGCTTTCTTT
D: NA; size: NA; V: TRBV6-2/TRBV6-3; J: TRBJ1-2; CDR3: CASSYPGGRTMGYTF; DNA: TGTGCCAGCAGTTACCCGGGGGGCCGGACTATGGGCTACACCTTC
D: TRBD1; size: few; V: TRBV29-1; J: TRBJ1-2; CDR3: CSTTPRGLGNYGYTF; DNA: TGCAGCACCACACCCAGGGGGCTCGGGAACTATGGCTACACCTTC
D: TRBD1; size: NA; V: TRBV11-2; J: TRBJ2-5; CDR3: CASSLQGAGETQYF; DNA: TGTGCCAGCAGCCTACAGGGGGCGGGAGAGACCCAGTACTTC
D: NA; size: NA; V: TRBV5-1; J: TRBJ2-2; CDR3: CASSLEGVVTGELFF; DNA: TGCGCCAGCAGCTTGGAAGGGGTCGTGACCGGGGAGCTGTTTTTT
D: NA; size: NA; V: TRBV19; J: TRBJ1-1; CDR3: CASSTPTGLGGVNTEAFF; DNA: TGTGCCAGTAGTACGCCGACAGGTCTAGGTGGAGTGAACACTGAAGCTTTCTTT
D: NA; size: NA; V: TRBV18; J: TRBJ2-2; CDR3: CASSPGRADTGELFF; DNA: TGTGCCAGCTCACCAGGCAGGGCCGACACCGGGGAGCTGTTTTTT
D: NA; size: NA; V: TRBV20-1; J: TRBJ2-7; CDR3: CSASTGSSYEQYF; DNA: TGCAGTGCCAGTACAGGCAGCTCCTACGAGCAGTACTTC
D: TRBD1; size: NA; V: TRBV7-6; J: TRBJ1-1; CDR3: CASSLGAGGRNTEAFF; DNA: TGTGCCAGCAGCTTAGGAGCAGGGGGGAGGAACACTGAAGCTTTCTTT
D: TRBD1; size: NA; V: TRBV10-3; J: TRBJ1-1; CDR3: CATKRQGEGAAFF; DNA: TGTGCCACAAAGAGACAGGGAGAGGGGGCAGCTTTCTTT
D: TRBD2; size: NA; V: TRBV27; J: TRBJ2-3; CDR3: CASSLRRGGSDTQYF; DNA: TGTGCCAGCAGTTTACGGCGGGGGGGCTCAGATACGCAGTATTTT
D: NA; size: NA; V: TRBV7-8; J: TRBJ2-7; CDR3: CASSQGDLKGVEQYF; DNA: TGTGCCAGCAGCCAAGGAGATCTAAAGGGAGTCGAGCAGTACTTC
D: NA; size: NA; V: TRBV6-2/TRBV6-3; J: TRBJ1-5; CDR3: CASSYPAGGVSNQPQHF; DNA: TGTGCCAGCAGTTACCCGGCTGGCGGGGTGAGCAATCAGCCCCAGCATTTT
D: TRBD1; size: once; V: TRBV29-1; J: TRBJ2-3; CDR3: CSVEAGGGFAIADTQYF; DNA: TGCAGCGTTGAAGCAGGGGGCGGATTTGCGATTGCGGATACGCAGTATTTT
D: NA; size: NA; V: TRBV9; J: TRBJ1-2; CDR3: CASSATFRVNYGYTF; DNA: TGTGCCAGCAGCGCGACCTTCAGGGTCAACTATGGCTACACCTTC
D: TRBD2; size: NA; V: TRBV5-1; J: TRBJ2-5; CDR3: CASSSAPSGQETQYF; DNA: TGCGCCAGCAGCTCCGCCCCTAGCGGACAAGAGACCCAGTACTTC
D: NA; size: few; V: TRBV5-6; J: TRBJ1-2; CDR3: CASSLGRNYGYTF; DNA: TGTGCCAGCAGCTTGGGTCGGAACTATGGCTACACCTTC
D: NA; size: NA; V: TRBV19; J: TRBJ2-5; CDR3: CASSIMANIQETQYF; DNA: TGTGCCAGTAGTATTATGGCAAATATACAAGAGACCCAGTACTTC
D: NA; size: NA; V: TRBV6-2/TRBV6-3; J: TRBJ1-6; CDR3: CASSYRQIGSYNSPLHF; DNA: TGTGCCAGCAGTTACCGACAGATTGGCTCCTATAATTCACCCCTCCACTTT
D: TRBD2; size: NA; V: TRBV7-3; J: TRBJ2-3; CDR3: CASSKLAGADTQYF; DNA: TGTGCCAGCAGCAAGCTAGCGGGGGCAGATACGCAGTATTTT
D: NA; size: NA; V: TRBV7-3; J: TRBJ2-2; CDR3: CASSPLLVAGELFF; DNA: TGTGCCAGCAGCCCCCTCCTAGTTGCCGGGGAGCTGTTTTTT
D: TRBD2; size: NA; V: TRBV24-1; J: TRBJ2-1; CDR3: CATSDTTGTSGYNEQFF; DNA: TGTGCCACCAGTGACACAACCGGGACTAGCGGGTACAATGAGCAGTTCTTC
D: NA; size: NA; V: TRBV6-2/TRBV6-3; J: TRBJ2-3; CDR3: CASSYLTGFRTSTDTQYF; DNA: TGTGCCAGCAGTTACCTGACAGGTTTTCGAACTAGCACAGATACGCAGTATTTT
D: TRBD1; size: NA; V: TRBV12-3/TRBV12-4; J: TRBJ1-5; CDR3: CASSTDRDQPQHF; DNA: TGTGCCAGCAGTACCGACAGGGATCAGCCCCAGCATTTT
D: TRBD1; size: NA; V: TRBV29-1; J: TRBJ1-6; CDR3: CSAGDRDNSPLHF; DNA: TGCAGCGCCGGGGACAGAGATAATTCACCCCTCCACTTT
D: NA; size: few; V: TRBV7-9; J: TRBJ2-7; CDR3: CASSLSGYEQYF; DNA: TGTGCCAGCAGCTTAAGCGGATACGAGCAGTACTTC
D: NA; size: NA; V: TRBV6-5; J: TRBJ1-2; CDR3: CASSYSSGSPGFGYTF; DNA: TGTGCCAGCAGTTACTCGAGCGGGTCTCCAGGCTTTGGCTACACCTTC
D: NA; size: NA; V: TRBV19; J: TRBJ1-6; CDR3: CASSSEQRGSPLHF; DNA: TGTGCCAGTAGTAGCGAACAGAGGGGGTCACCCCTCCACTTT
D: NA; size: NA; V: TRBV5-4; J: TRBJ1-1; CDR3: CASMGTGGTEAFF; DNA: TGTGCCAGCATGGGAACCGGAGGAACTGAAGCTTTCTTT
D: NA; size: NA; V: TRBV7-3; J: TRBJ2-5; CDR3: CASSSPGETQYF; DNA: TGTGCCAGCAGCTCGCCGGGGGAGACCCAGTACTTC
D: NA; size: NA; V: TRBV14; J: TRBJ1-2; CDR3: CASSRQGRANYGYTF; DNA: TGTGCCAGCAGCCGGCAGGGGAGAGCTAACTATGGCTACACCTTC
D: TRBD1; size: once; V: TRBV5-1; J: TRBJ1-1; CDR3: CASSLNRGRTEAFF; DNA: TGCGCCAGCAGCTTGAACAGGGGGCGAACTGAAGCTTTCTTT
D: NA; size: once; V: TRBV19; J: TRBJ2-1; CDR3: CASSPPGGMPYNEQFF; DNA: TGTGCCAGTAGTCCCCCCGGAGGGATGCCCTACAATGAGCAGTTCTTC
D: TRBD1; size: NA; V: TRBV14; J: TRBJ2-7; CDR3: CASSQVPGQGPVQYF; DNA: TGTGCCAGCAGCCAGGTCCCGGGACAGGGACCTGTGCAGTACTTC
D: TRBD1; size: NA; V: TRBV6-6; J: TRBJ1-1; CDR3: CASSRRAQGVAEAFF; DNA: TGTGCCAGCAGCCGGCGGGCACAGGGGGTGGCTGAAGCTTTCTTT
D: NA; size: NA; V: TRBV7-9; J: TRBJ1-2; CDR3: CASSSGSGNYGYTF; DNA: TGTGCCAGCAGCTCCGGTTCGGGGAACTATGGCTACACCTTC
D: NA; size: NA; V: TRBV19; J: TRBJ2-2; CDR3: CASKLGQGLSPGELFF; DNA: TGTGCCAGTAAACTGGGGCAGGGTCTTAGTCCCGGGGAGCTGTTTTTT
D: NA; size: NA; V: TRBV4-2; J: TRBJ1-6; CDR3: CASSQVTGSPLHF; DNA: TGTGCCAGCAGCCAAGTCACCGGTTCACCCCTCCACTTT